The clone carrying this T cell receptor beta chain was recorded many times. The data derive from a study of blood T cells in healthy people across ages. A second about 6 to 12 cycle PCR used barcoded and J-beta primers. TCRdb recomputed calls from the 5' RACE reads with MiXCR, one row per CDR3 protein. The data show about 570,000 distinct CDR3 sequences, roughly a quarter seen once. CDR3 length equals 12 residues. Germline loops: CDR1 LGHNT, CDR2 FRNRAP. Between the trimmed V and J ends, which lost 7 bases and 4 bases, there was a span of 10 bases. Each donor's blood draw was around 9.2 milliliters of peripheral blood. Total RNA was extracted at no less than 6 micrograms per sample. The same data also contributed to another study, on T cells of mothers and their children.

The chain recombines TRBV12-5 with TRBJ1-2; D not certain. Sequencing was carried out using blood. The TCR was taken from a boy aged 2 to 10 in good health. The DNA of the CDR3 is TGTGCTAGTGCCGACTCTGCCTATGGCTACACCTTC. As protein: CASADSAYGYTF. The whole variable domain, filled in from reference TRBV12-5 and TRBJ1-2, reads DARVTQTPRHKVTEMGQEVTMRCQPILGHNTVFWYRQTMMQGLELLAYFRNRAPLDDSGMPKDRFSAEMPDATLATLKIQPSEPRDSAVYFCASADSAYGYTFGSGTRLTVV.